The 28 T cell receptor beta chains below come from one sample, sequenced in a study of blood T cell repertoires in COVID-19. Method: immunoSEQ multiplex PCR; TCRdb's copy keeps in-frame clones and lacks some. The sample records 9,000 to 9,500 clones, 65% to 90% being singletons. The sample comprised peripheral blood. The receptors shown here come from a human donor in a cohort sampled during active COVID-19.

The V gene is TRBV19, the J gene TRBJ2-1, with 11 bases aligning to TRBD2. Germline assignment: CDR1 LNHDA and CDR2 SQIVND (reference sequence). The CDR3 has 15 residues. The junction had 4 bases not matched to a gene; V was cut back by 3 bases and J by 6 bases. The DNA for the CDR3 is TGTGCCAGTAGTATTGTACTAGCGGGAGTCAATGAGCAGTTCTTC. Residues: CASSIVLAGVNEQFF.

This chain uses TRBV9 with TRBJ2-2, with 12 bases fitting TRBD2. The V segment lost 0 bases and the J segment 6 bases; nucleotides outside the gene matches: 3. CDR3 length: 16 amino acids. The germline gives CDR1 SGDLS, CDR2 YYNGEE. CDR3 coding DNA: TGTGCCAGCAGCGTAGTAGCTAGCGGGAGGGCCGGGGAGCTGTTTTTT. It encodes CASSVVASGRAGELFF.

The chain carries TRBV5-1 and TRBJ2-2, with TRBD1 matching 9 bases. There are 16 residues in the CDR3. CDR1 and CDR2 from the germline V gene are SGHRS and YFSETQ. Germline trimming cut 2 bases from V and 5 bases from J; bases unmatched to any gene: 7. The CDR3 reads CASSFGGGQGTGELFF. The CDR3 nucleotides are TGCGCCAGCAGCTTCGGCGGGGGACAGGGAACCGGGGAGCTGTTTTTT.

This rearrangement joins TRBV6-5 to TRBJ2-5; 8 nucleotides align to TRBD1. Per the germline V gene, CDR1 is MNHEY and CDR2 is SVGAGI. CDR3 size: 13 residues. V shed 5 bases, J shed 6 bases, and the junction held 5 bases outside the gene matches. The CDR3 sequence is CASSTQGAQTQYF. CDR3 nucleotides: TGTGCCAGCAGTACGCAGGGGGCCCAGACCCAGTACTTC.

The gene calls are TRBV6-2 or TRBV6-3 and TRBJ2-2; D is unclear. This CDR3 is built from 14 residues. Germline V gene lookup returns CDR1 MNHEY and CDR2 SVGEGT. V gave up 5 bases and J gave up 2 bases, with 9 bases separating them. The CDR3 coding sequence is TGTGCCAGCAGTCGCAACAGCAACACCGGGGAGCTGTTTTTT. It codes for CASSRNSNTGELFF.

In the case of this clone: An end of the junction differs from the germline gene, which may be a read error. The genes are TRBV27 and TRBJ2-7; the match to TRBD1 covers 8 bases. The CDR3 runs 14 residues. Germline CDR1 reads MNHEY; CDR2 reads SMNVEV (reference sequence). CDR3 DNA sequence: TGTGCCAGCAGTTTAGGGACAGGCTCCTCCGAGCAGTACTTC. Translated: CASSLGTGSSEQYF.

The chain couples TRBV28 to TRBJ2-7; D possibly corresponds to TRBD2 (5 bases). The CDR3 runs 13 residues. V lost 5 bases, J lost 0 bases, and 8 bases lay in between. Per the germline V gene, CDR1 is MDHEN and CDR2 is SYDVKM. In DNA form, the CDR3 reads TGTGCCAGCAGTCGGACTTACTCCTACGAGCAGTACTTC. It codes for CASSRTYSYEQYF.

The gene calls are TRBV6-2 or TRBV6-3 and TRBJ2-1; TRBD1 matches at 8 bases. The length of the CDR3 is 15 residues. Germline V gives CDR1 MNHEY, CDR2 SVGEGT. V trimming: 4 bases; J trimming: 4 bases; junction bases outside the gene matches: 6. The CDR3 sequence: CASSWRDRPYNEQFF. The DNA for the CDR3 is TGTGCCAGCAGTTGGCGGGACAGGCCTTACAATGAGCAGTTCTTC.

This chain links TRBV12-3 or TRBV12-4 with TRBJ2-3; no reliable D call. V lost 10 bases and J 1 base, leaving 9 bases between the germline ends. The CDR3 is 12 residues long. CDR3 DNA: TGTGCCACCCAGTTGGGCACAGATACGCAGTATTTT. Protein: CATQLGTDTQYF.

This clone appeared a few times. The chain employs TRBV27 and TRBJ2-3; TRBD1 aligns across 9 bases. The germline V gene has CDR1 MNHEY and CDR2 SMNVEV (reference sequence). With 4 bases clipped from V and 1 base from J, the junction kept 0 bases outside the gene matches. The CDR3 is 14 amino acids. The CDR3: CASSWTGGTDTQYF. CDR3 nucleotides: TGTGCCAGCAGTTGGACAGGGGGCACAGATACGCAGTATTTT.

Relative to its sample, this clone is medium-sized. The gene calls are TRBV14 and TRBJ2-2, with 8 bases lining up with TRBD1. The V and J ends lost 1 base and 0 bases, in that order; junction bases with no gene match: 7. CDR1 SGHDN and CDR2 FVKESK come from the germline V gene. The CDR3 is made up of 18 amino acids. This CDR3 reads CASSQADRGLPNTGELFF. CDR3 nucleotide sequence: TGTGCCAGCAGCCAAGCTGACAGGGGCCTACCGAACACCGGGGAGCTGTTTTTT.

This clone was recorded only once. V gene TRBV19 combines with J gene TRBJ2-1; 11 nucleotides line up with TRBD2. Unmatched junction bases numbered 5, after V lost 7 bases and J lost 0 bases. This CDR3 region has 16 residues. CDR1 LNHDA and CDR2 SQIVND come from the germline V gene (reference sequence). The CDR3 nucleotides are TGTGCCAGTACTAGACTAGCGGGGAGCTCCTACAATGAGCAGTTCTTC. Encoded protein: CASTRLAGSSYNEQFF. The full variable domain, completed using reference TRBV19 and TRBJ2-1, is DGGITQSPKYLFRKEGQNVTLSCEQNLNHDAMYWYRQDPGQGLRLIYYSQIVNDFQKGDIAEGYSVSREKKESFPLTVTSAQKNPTAFYLCASTRLAGSSYNEQFFGPGTRLTVL.

The chain recombines TRBV5-6 with TRBJ1-1; no clear D gene. Germline CDR1 and CDR2: SGHDT and YYEEEE. V gave up 0 bases and J gave up 4 bases, with 13 bases separating them. The CDR3 length is 15 residues. The CDR3 reads CASSLVPHQATEAFF. The CDR3 DNA reads as TGTGCCAGCAGCTTGGTGCCCCACCAAGCCACTGAAGCTTTCTTT. Variable domain in full (rest from reference TRBV5-6 and TRBJ1-1): DAGVTQSPTHLIKTRGQQVTLRCSPKSGHDTVSWYQQALGQGPQFIFQYYEEEERQRGNFPDRFSGHQFPNYSSELNVNALLLGDSALYLCASSLVPHQATEAFFGQGTRLTVV.

The CDR3 nucleotides read TGCGCCAGCAGCTCTCAAGAGACCCAGTACTTC. It yields the protein CASSSQETQYF. The chain uses TRBV5-1 and TRBJ2-5; D unresolved. There are 11 residues in the CDR3. CDR1 is SGHRS, CDR2 YFSETQ, per germline. Trimming removed 3 bases at V and 2 bases at J, with 2 bases between.

The rearrangement uses TRBV19 and TRBJ1-5, with D tentatively TRBD1 (5 bases). Germline CDR1 is LNHDA and CDR2 is SQIVND (reference sequence). Deletions cut 1 base from V and 6 bases from J, with 19 bases between. This CDR3 comprises 17 residues. CDR3 sequence: CASSIGLGQVFTQPQHF. CDR3 bases: TGTGCCAGTAGTATAGGTTTGGGGCAGGTCTTTACTCAGCCCCAGCATTTT.

The CDR3 region is CASSQGRAGGQQFF. As DNA, the CDR3 is TGTGCCAGCAGCCAAGGACGAGCGGGAGGCCAGCAGTTCTTC. The chain links TRBV3-1 (or the pseudogene TRBV3-2) to TRBJ2-1; 9 bases align to TRBD2. The germline gives CDR1 LGHDT, CDR2 YNNKEL (reference sequence). This CDR3 is built from 14 residues. Trimming took 1 base from V and 11 from J; bases not matched to a gene: 6.

The gene calls are TRBV7-2 and TRBJ2-7; 14 bases align to TRBD2. V was clipped by 7 bases and J by 6 bases; unmatched bases: 2. Germline V gives CDR1 SGHTA, CDR2 FQGNSA. The CDR3 has 13 amino acids. CDR3 loop: CASTTSGRAEQYF. DNA of the CDR3: TGTGCCAGCACGACTAGCGGGAGGGCCGAGCAGTACTTC.

This chain connects TRBV7-9 to TRBJ2-4; TRBD1 matches at 9 bases. Germline lookup yields CDR1 SEHNR and CDR2 FQNEAQ (reference sequence). V lost 3 bases to trimming and J lost 7 bases; unmatched junction nucleotides: 13. The CDR3 length is 17 residues. The chain's CDR3 is CASSLWDRASAGNIQYF. The CDR3 DNA follows: TGTGCCAGCAGCTTGTGGGACAGGGCGTCGGCGGGCAACATTCAGTACTTC.

This clone came up a few times. At the DNA level, this CDR3 is encoded by other sequences in the same sample as well. This chain links TRBV29-1 with TRBJ2-7; TRBD1 aligns across 7 bases. V shed 3 bases and J 4 bases; nucleotides not matched to a gene: 9. Germline V CDR1 and CDR2: SQVTM, ANQGSEA. This CDR3 comprises 14 residues. The CDR3: CSVEVDRVGYEQYF. The CDR3 DNA is TGCAGCGTTGAGGTAGACAGGGTGGGTTACGAGCAGTACTTC.

This chain's CDR3 is CAISDQPGGGGSNQPQHF. The CDR3 bases are TGTGCCATCAGTGACCAACCTGGGGGGGGTGGGAGCAATCAGCCCCAGCATTTT. The V and J genes are TRBV10-3 and TRBJ1-5; TRBD1 might be the D (5 bases). Germline V gives CDR1 ENHRY, CDR2 SYGVKD. The CDR3 runs 18 residues. V lost 3 bases to trimming and J lost 1 base, with 19 bases between them.

The chain employs TRBV7-6 and TRBJ2-1, with 7 nucleotides matching TRBD1. The CDR3 is 17 residues long. V was pared by 0 bases and J by 6 bases, with 11 bases of the junction left unmatched. Germline loops: CDR1 SGHVS, CDR2 FNYEAQ. In DNA form, the CDR3 reads TGTGCCAGCAGCTTAGCTTCTGAGACAGGGTCAGCCAATGAGCAGTTCTTC. This encodes CASSLASETGSANEQFF. Filled out from reference TRBV7-6 and TRBJ2-1, the complete variable domain reads GAGVSQSPRYKVTKRGQDVALRCDPISGHVSLYWYRQALGQGPEFLTYFNYEAQQDKSGLPNDRFSAERPEGSISTLTIQRTEQRDSAMYRCASSLASETGSANEQFFGPGTRLTVL.

This clone showed up just once. The chain joins TRBV15 to TRBJ2-5; D is perhaps TRBD2 (6 bases). Germline V gene data show CDR1 as LNHNV and CDR2 as YYDKDF (reference sequence). There are 13 residues in the CDR3. V lost 8 bases and J lost 2, with 12 bases in between. CDR3 region: CATGLGLQETQYF. In DNA, the CDR3 is TGTGCCACCGGATTGGGACTTCAAGAGACCCAGTACTTC.

The chain has TRBV10-3 and TRBJ2-7; D is possibly TRBD1 (6 bases). Germline CDR1 and CDR2: ENHRY and SYGVKD. The CDR3 is 14 residues long. V was clipped by 6 bases and J by 0 bases, with 12 bases between them. The CDR3 reads CAIREQGSSYEQYF. CDR3 coding DNA: TGTGCCATCAGGGAACAGGGTAGCTCCTACGAGCAGTACTTC.

The chain links TRBV5-8 to TRBJ1-5, with 9 bases matching TRBD1. J gave up 1 base and V 3 bases, and 5 bases lay outside the gene matches. This CDR3 is 16 amino acids long. CDR1 is SGHTS and CDR2 is YDEGEE in the germline V gene. The CDR3 nucleotides are TGTGCCAGCAGCTCTGGACAGGGGCTCAGCAATCAGCCCCAGCATTTT. Protein: CASSSGQGLSNQPQHF.

V usage is TRBV19 and J usage is TRBJ2-1, with 7 nucleotides matching TRBD1. The CDR3 loop spans 14 amino acids. Germline lookup yields CDR1 LNHDA and CDR2 SQIVND (reference sequence). V was clipped by 6 bases and J by 1 base; unmatched bases: 3. The CDR3 is CASRTGQSYNEQFF. The CDR3 coding sequence is TGTGCCAGTAGGACGGGACAGTCCTACAATGAGCAGTTCTTC.

This rearrangement joins TRBV19 to TRBJ2-7; TRBD2 matches 7 bases. CDR1 is LNHDA, CDR2 SQIVND, per germline (reference sequence). Trimming removed 3 bases from V and 0 bases from J; junction bases left unmatched: 5. The CDR3 totals 15 residues. The CDR3 nucleotides read TGTGCCAGTAGTATCCTCGCGGGAGACTCCTACGAGCAGTACTTC. As protein: CASSILAGDSYEQYF. The entire variable domain, with the rest obtained from reference TRBV19 and TRBJ2-7, is as follows: DGGITQSPKYLFRKEGQNVTLSCEQNLNHDAMYWYRQDPGQGLRLIYYSQIVNDFQKGDIAEGYSVSREKKESFPLTVTSAQKNPTAFYLCASSILAGDSYEQYFGPGTRLTVT.

The V call is TRBV20-1, the J call TRBJ1-1; no definite D call. The V gene's germline CDR1 is DFQATT and CDR2 SNEGSKA (reference sequence). With 4 bases removed from V and 5 bases from J, the gap between germline ends came to 8 bases. This CDR3 comprises 11 residues. CDR3 protein: CSANRRTEAFF. The CDR3 bases are TGCAGTGCTAACCGGAGGACTGAAGCTTTCTTT.

The CDR3 DNA reads TGTGCCAGCAGTCGTACCGGGACTAGCGGGAATGAGCAGTTCTTC. Residues: CASSRTGTSGNEQFF. The gene calls are TRBV7-2 and TRBJ2-1, with TRBD2 matching 12 bases. The CDR3 covers 15 residues. With 6 bases clipped from V and 7 bases from J, the junction kept 7 bases outside the gene matches. CDR1 is SGHTA and CDR2 is FQGNSA in the germline V gene.